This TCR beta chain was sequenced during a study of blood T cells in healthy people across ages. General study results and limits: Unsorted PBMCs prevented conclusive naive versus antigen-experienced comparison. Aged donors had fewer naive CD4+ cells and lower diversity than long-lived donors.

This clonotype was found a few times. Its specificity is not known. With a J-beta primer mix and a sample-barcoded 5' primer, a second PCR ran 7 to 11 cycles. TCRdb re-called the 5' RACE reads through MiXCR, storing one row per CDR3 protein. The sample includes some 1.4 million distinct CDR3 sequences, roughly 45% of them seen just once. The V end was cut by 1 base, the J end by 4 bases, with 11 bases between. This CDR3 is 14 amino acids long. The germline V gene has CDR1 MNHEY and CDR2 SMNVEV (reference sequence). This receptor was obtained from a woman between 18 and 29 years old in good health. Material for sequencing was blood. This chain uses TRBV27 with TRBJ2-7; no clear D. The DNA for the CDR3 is TGTGCCAGCAGTTTATACGCGACCCTATACGAGCAGTACTTC. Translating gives CASSLYATLYEQYF.